Listed here are 22 T cell receptor beta chains from one sample, sequenced in a study of blood T cell repertoires in COVID-19. Generated by immunoSEQ multiplex PCR, the TCRdb table keeps only in-frame clones and is missing some. The sample includes under 250,000 clones, over 70% of them seen just once. What was sequenced was peripheral blood. These receptors originate from a man aged 35-49 years with acute or convalescent COVID-19.

This clone appeared a few times. The V call is TRBV5-6, the J call TRBJ2-1; TRBD1 might be the D (6 bases). The CDR3 consists of 18 residues. Looked up from germline, CDR1 is SGHDT and CDR2 is YYEEEE. V shed 4 bases and J shed 8 bases, with 28 bases lying between them. In nucleotides, the CDR3 is TGTGCCAGCAGCCCCCTTGCCCGGGACATCGTGGAAGAGGATGAGCAGTTCTTC. Residues: CASSPLARDIVEEDEQFF.

The chain carries TRBV19 and TRBJ2-4, with TRBD2 identical over 11 bases. Germline values: CDR1 LNHDA, CDR2 SQIVND (reference sequence). The J segment lost 7 bases and the V segment lost 10 bases, leaving 6 bases of the junction unmatched. The CDR3 sequence is 13 residues long. The CDR3 is CATRTSGSNIQYF. CDR3 sequence (DNA): TGTGCCACAAGGACTAGCGGGTCGAACATTCAGTACTTC.

The chain uses TRBV29-1 and TRBJ1-6; D ambiguous. Between the trimmed V and J ends, which lost 5 bases and 7 bases, there was a span of 9 bases. Germline V gives CDR1 SQVTM, CDR2 ANQGSEA. The CDR3 is made up of 12 amino acids. CDR3 in amino acids: CSVFLENSPLHF. DNA of the CDR3: TGCAGCGTTTTCTTAGAGAATTCACCCCTCCACTTT.

The chain employs TRBV5-1 and TRBJ2-4; 7 positions match TRBD1. With V trimmed by 0 bases and J by 1 base, 7 bases remained unmatched. Germline CDR1 reads SGHRS; CDR2 reads YFSETQ. There are 17 residues in the CDR3. In DNA form, the CDR3 reads TGCGCCAGCAGCTTGGGGTACGCACAGGGGGCCAAAAACATTCAGTACTTC. Its translation: CASSLGYAQGAKNIQYF.

The chain carries TRBV3-1 (or the pseudogene TRBV3-2) and TRBJ2-2; D is ambiguous. There are 13 residues in the CDR3. V lost 0 bases and J lost 9, with 8 bases in between. Germline CDR1 reads LGHDT; CDR2 reads YNNKEL (reference sequence). CDR3: CASSQDWARELFF. In nucleotides, the CDR3 is TGTGCCAGCAGCCAAGACTGGGCCCGGGAGCTGTTTTTT.

A few counts support this clone. V gene TRBV29-1 combines with J gene TRBJ1-1; D is ambiguous. The CDR3 has 14 residues. Germline-derived CDR1 and CDR2 are SQVTM and ANQGSEA. Trimming left V 6 bases short and J 0 bases short, with 14 bases between. The CDR3 sequence is CSVSGSRVNTEAFF. CDR3 DNA sequence: TGCAGCGTATCGGGGTCGAGAGTGAACACTGAAGCTTTCTTT.

This clone was counted a few times. The J gene is TRBJ1-2, the V gene TRBV19, with D hard to call. This CDR3 is built from 13 residues. Germline V gives CDR1 LNHDA, CDR2 SQIVND (reference sequence). V was cut by 4 bases and J by 7 bases, with 13 bases left in between. The CDR3 DNA follows: TGTGCCAGTAGTAGTGCGGGATTCGGTGGCTACACCTTC. Translated, it gives CASSSAGFGGYTF.

The chain is built from TRBV10-3 and TRBJ1-1; D possibly corresponds to TRBD1 (6 bases). There are 13 residues in the CDR3. V was clipped by 4 bases and J by 7 bases, with 13 bases between them. CDR1 ENHRY and CDR2 SYGVKD come from the germline V gene. The DNA for the CDR3 is TGTGCCATCAGTGTTGGGACACCCTTTGAAGCTTTCTTT. It specifies CAISVGTPFEAFF.

This chain links TRBV4-1 with TRBJ1-1; TRBD1 matches at 11 bases. This CDR3 is 15 amino acids long. CDR1 is MGHRA, CDR2 YSYEKL, per germline. J lost 4 bases, V lost 4 bases, and 5 bases had no gene match. This chain's CDR3 is CASSRGQGAITEAFF. CDR3 bases: TGCGCCAGCAGCCGAGGACAGGGGGCGATCACTGAAGCTTTCTTT.

The chain combines TRBV18 with TRBJ2-1; 9 bases agree with TRBD2. CDR1 and CDR2 (germline): KGHSH, LQKENI. V lost 2 bases to trimming and J lost 10 bases; unmatched junction nucleotides: 12. This CDR3 spans 16 amino acids. CDR3 DNA: TGTGCCAGCTCACCAACGAGAGATAGCGGGGGAAGAGAGCAGTTCTTC. It codes for CASSPTRDSGGREQFF.

This clone was observed a handful of times. V gene TRBV12-3 or TRBV12-4 combines with J gene TRBJ1-3; a weak D match, TRBD1 (5 bases). V dropped 7 bases and J dropped 4 bases, with 11 bases sitting between them. The CDR3 totals 13 residues. CDR3 bases: TGTGCCAGCACCTCCCAGGGCGGAAACACCATATATTTT. This codes for CASTSQGGNTIYF.

The V gene is TRBV18, the J gene TRBJ2-7; 7 bases are shared with TRBD1. Germline loops: CDR1 KGHSH, CDR2 LQKENI. This CDR3 is built from 15 residues. With V trimmed by 5 bases and J by 2 bases, 9 bases remained unmatched. CDR3 coding DNA: TGTGCCAGCTCATGGGACACCACAGGGGCCTACGAGCAGTACTTC. The encoded protein is CASSWDTTGAYEQYF.

The CDR3 loop reads CASSPGGTGADQPQHF. The CDR3 coding sequence is TGTGCCAGCAGCCCAGGGGGGACGGGAGCGGATCAGCCCCAGCATTTT. The chain employs TRBV9 and TRBJ1-5; TRBD1 matches 7 bases. From germline, CDR1 is SGDLS and CDR2 YYNGEE. With V trimmed by 4 bases and J by 5 bases, 12 bases remained unmatched. This CDR3 contains 16 residues.

The rearrangement links TRBV30 to TRBJ2-1, with 10 bases matching TRBD2. The CDR3 has 15 amino acids. CDR1 and CDR2 (germline): GTSNPN, SVGIG (reference sequence). V lost 2 bases, J lost 3 bases, and 4 bases stayed unmatched. The CDR3 sequence is CAWSLGLADYNEQFF. The DNA for the CDR3 is TGTGCCTGGAGTCTCGGACTAGCGGACTACAATGAGCAGTTCTTC.

The rearrangement uses TRBV27 and TRBJ2-7; possibly TRBD1 for D (6 bases). Trimming shortened V by 5 bases and J by 3 bases, and 17 bases separated the two germline ends. The CDR3 has 15 residues. CDR1 MNHEY and CDR2 SMNVEV come from the germline V gene (reference sequence). In nucleotides, the CDR3 is TGTGCCAGCAGTATTACACAGGGCCGGGGCTACGAGCAGTACTTC. It encodes CASSITQGRGYEQYF.

This clone showed up just once. The V gene is TRBV5-1, the J gene TRBJ2-3; 8 nucleotides line up with TRBD1. The CDR3 consists of 17 residues. Germline CDR1 and CDR2: SGHRS and YFSETQ. With 2 bases clipped from V and 0 bases from J, the junction kept 8 bases outside the gene matches. The CDR3 loop reads CASSFDLTGGSTDTQYF. Here the CDR3 DNA reads TGCGCCAGCAGCTTCGATCTAACAGGGGGGAGCACAGATACGCAGTATTTT.

The chain combines TRBV5-1 with TRBJ2-1, with D perhaps matching TRBD2 (6 bases). CDR3 length: 13 residues. In germline, CDR1 is SGHRS, CDR2 YFSETQ. V was clipped by 6 bases and J by 4 bases, with 11 bases between them. The CDR3 bases are TGCGCCAGCAATCTGGCGGGATACAATGAGCAGTTCTTC. As protein: CASNLAGYNEQFF. Filled out from reference TRBV5-1 and TRBJ2-1, the complete variable domain reads KAGVTQTPRYLIKTRGQQVTLSCSPISGHRSVSWYQQTPGQGLQFLFEYFSETQRNKGNFPGRFSGRQFSNSRSEMNVSTLELGDSALYLCASNLAGYNEQFFGPGTRLTVL.

This chain joins TRBV5-1 and TRBJ1-6, with TRBD1 as a possible D gene (5 bases). This CDR3 has 15 residues. Deletions cut 0 bases from V and 8 bases from J, with 12 bases between. Germline lookup yields CDR1 SGHRS and CDR2 YFSETQ. This CDR3 is CASSLEGRVDSPLHF. In DNA, the CDR3 is TGCGCCAGCAGCTTGGAGGGCAGGGTCGATTCACCCCTCCACTTT.

The chain joins TRBV2 to TRBJ1-6; TRBD1 might be the D (5 bases). Germline assignment: CDR1 SNHLY and CDR2 FYNNEI. Trimming took off 4 bases at V and 8 bases at J, with 9 bases between the two ends. The CDR3 spans 13 residues. The CDR3 nucleotides are TGTGCCAGCAGTGTGCAGGGTCATTCACCCCTCCACTTT. Translation gives CASSVQGHSPLHF.

V is TRBV19 and J is TRBJ2-7; 9 bases map to TRBD1. CDR1 is LNHDA, CDR2 SQIVND, per germline (reference sequence). This CDR3 comprises 14 residues. Trimming cost V 7 bases and J 12 bases; bases outside gene matches: 16. CDR3 loop: CASTPGQGLYEWYF. CDR3 DNA: TGTGCCAGTACTCCGGGACAGGGTCTTTACGAGTGGTACTTC. The complete variable domain, with remaining parts taken from reference TRBV19 and TRBJ2-7, reads DGGITQSPKYLFRKEGQNVTLSCEQNLNHDAMYWYRQDPGQGLRLIYYSQIVNDFQKGDIAEGYSVSREKKESFPLTVTSAQKNPTAFYLCASTPGQGLYEWYFGPGTRLTVT.

The chain is built from TRBV11-2 and TRBJ1-1; 9 nucleotides align to TRBD1. V lost 2 bases, J lost 4 bases, and 2 bases stayed unmatched. This CDR3 contains 14 residues. In germline, CDR1 is SGHAT, CDR2 FQNNGV. In nucleotides, the CDR3 is TGTGCCAGCAGCTTAATGGACAGGGGCACTGAAGCTTTCTTT. The encoded protein is CASSLMDRGTEAFF.

The V and J genes are TRBV5-4 and TRBJ2-7; 12 nucleotides align to TRBD2. There are 15 residues in the CDR3. Per germline, CDR1 SGHNT and CDR2 YYREEE (reference sequence). The V segment lost 2 bases and the J segment 7 bases; nucleotides outside the gene matches: 7. The CDR3 is CASSFLAGGPQEQYF. The CDR3 DNA reads as TGTGCCAGCAGCTTCCTAGCGGGAGGGCCGCAGGAGCAGTACTTC.